This is a list of T cell receptor beta chains from one sample in a study of Ad26.COV2.S vaccination and SARS-CoV-2 variants. The table came from immunoSEQ multiplex PCR; TCRdb's copy has only in-frame clones and leaves some out. The sample carries about 440,000 clones, 70% to 90% recorded once. The sequencing here drew on peripheral blood, taken in a trial of Ad26.COV2.S vaccine versus placebo. Source of these receptors: a person aged 18 to 59 who received the Ad26.COV2.S COVID-19 vaccine or a placebo. CDR3s include the opening cysteine and the closing phenylalanine or tryptophan. D genes are given only for firm matches. Expanded clones are given a class, and other clones once, few, many or no size at all.

14 | - | TRBJ1-1 | TRBV7-9 | TRBD1 | TGTGCCAGCAGCCAGTCAGGGGGGAACACTGAAGCTTTCTTT | CASSQSGGNTEAFF
13 | - | TRBJ2-7 | TRBV30 | - | TGTGCCTGGAGGTGGTACCCAAAATACGAGCAGTACTTC | CAWRWYPKYEQYF
13 | - | TRBJ2-1 | TRBV9 | TRBD2 | TGTGCCAGCAGCGTAGGACTAGCCCATGAGCAGTTCTTC | CASSVGLAHEQFF
16 | - | TRBJ2-1 | TRBV7-2 | - | TGTGCCAGCAGCTTAGCGGGCCCGGGGGCCTACAATGAGCAGTTCTTC | CASSLAGPGAYNEQFF
14 | - | TRBJ2-7 | TRBV6-5 | - | TGTGCCAGCAGTTACTTCGGCAGGGCGGGCGAGCAGTACTTC | CASSYFGRAGEQYF
13 | - | TRBJ2-7 | TRBV19 | - | TGTGCCAGTAGTAGGGGGGCAACCTACGAGCAGTACTTC | CASSRGATYEQYF
18 | few | TRBJ2-1 | TRBV6-2/TRBV6-3 | TRBD2 | TGTGCCAGCAGTTCGCACACTAGCGCGGGAGGTCTCTACAATGAGCAGTTCTTC | CASSSHTSAGGLYNEQFF
15 | - | TRBJ2-1 | TRBV9 | TRBD2 | TGTGCCAGCAGCGTAGATCTAGCGGGAGGGAATGAGCAGTTCTTC | CASSVDLAGGNEQFF
14 | - | TRBJ1-2 | TRBV7-3 | - | TGTGCCAGCAGCTTCGGGACACCTGGGGGTGGCTACACCTTC | CASSFGTPGGGYTF
13 | - | TRBJ2-3 | TRBV3-1/TRBV3-2 | - | TGTGCCAGCAGCACCCTTCTTCCAGATACGCAGTATTTT | CASSTLLPDTQYF
16 | - | TRBJ2-7 | TRBV10-3 | TRBD2 | TGTGCCATCAGCCTAGCGGGAGGGGGGGGCTCCTACGAGCAGTACTTC | CAISLAGGGGSYEQYF
16 | - | TRBJ2-7 | TRBV28 | TRBD2 | TGTGCCAGCAGACTAAGCGGGGGGGGAGGATCCTACGAGCAGTACTTC | CASRLSGGGGSYEQYF
17 | - | TRBJ1-4 | TRBV7-9 | - | TGTGCCAGCACCAGAACGGACATGCAGGGCAGGGACGAAAAACTGTTTTTT | CASTRTDMQGRDEKLFF
12 | - | TRBJ2-7 | TRBV7-8 | - | TGTGCCAGCGGGCTACGAGTCTACGAGCAGTACTTC | CASGLRVYEQYF